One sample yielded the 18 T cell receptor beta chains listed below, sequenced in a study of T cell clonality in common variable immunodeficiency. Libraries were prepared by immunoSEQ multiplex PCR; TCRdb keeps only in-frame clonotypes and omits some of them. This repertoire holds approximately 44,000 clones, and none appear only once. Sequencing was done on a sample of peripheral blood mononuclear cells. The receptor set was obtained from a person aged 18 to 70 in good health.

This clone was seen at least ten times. The part of the CDR3 DNA that was read is TGCGCCAGCAGCCCCCGACAGGGAAGTCCGTATTCACCC. Translating it yields CASSPRQGSPYSP. The full CDR3 protein reads CASSPRQGSPYSPLHF. The gene calls are TRBV5-1 and TRBJ1-6; 7 bases match TRBD1. The read falls 3 residues short of the CDR3 end, and the missing part is taken from the germline J gene. The junction had 12 bases not matched to a gene; V was cut back by 4 bases and J by 8 bases. The CDR3 consists of 16 residues. Germline V gene lookup returns CDR1 SGHRS and CDR2 YFSETQ. Together with reference TRBV5-1 and TRBJ1-6, the CDR3 gives the full variable domain: KAGVTQTPRYLIKTRGQQVTLSCSPISGHRSVSWYQQTPGQGLQFLFEYFSETQRNKGNFPGRFSGRQFSNSRSEMNVSTLELGDSALYLCASSPRQGSPYSPLHFGNGTRLTVT.

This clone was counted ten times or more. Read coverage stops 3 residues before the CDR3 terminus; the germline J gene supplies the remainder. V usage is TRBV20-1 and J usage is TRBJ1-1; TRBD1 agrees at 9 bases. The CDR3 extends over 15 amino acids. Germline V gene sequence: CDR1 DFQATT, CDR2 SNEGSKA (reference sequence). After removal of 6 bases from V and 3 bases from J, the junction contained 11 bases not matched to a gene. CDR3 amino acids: CSAGAGTGYDTEAFF. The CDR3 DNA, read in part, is TGCAGTGCCGGCGCCGGGACAGGGTACGACACTGAA.

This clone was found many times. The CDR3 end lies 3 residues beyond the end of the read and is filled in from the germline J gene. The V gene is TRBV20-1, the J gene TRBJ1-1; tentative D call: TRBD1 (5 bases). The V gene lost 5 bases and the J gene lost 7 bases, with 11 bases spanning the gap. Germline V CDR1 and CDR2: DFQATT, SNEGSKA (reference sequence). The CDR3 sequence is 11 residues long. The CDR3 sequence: CSAGGGIEAFF. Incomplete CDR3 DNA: TGCAGTGCTGGGGGGGGGATTGAA.

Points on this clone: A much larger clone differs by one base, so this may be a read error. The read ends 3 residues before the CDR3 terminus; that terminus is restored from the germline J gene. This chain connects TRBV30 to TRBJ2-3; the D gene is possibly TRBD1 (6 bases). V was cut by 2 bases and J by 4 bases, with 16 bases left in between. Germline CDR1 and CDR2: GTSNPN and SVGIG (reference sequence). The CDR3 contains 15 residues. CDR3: CAWSPGVGVPDTQYF. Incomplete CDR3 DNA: TGTGCCTGGAGTCCAGGGGTTGGGGTTCCAGATACG.

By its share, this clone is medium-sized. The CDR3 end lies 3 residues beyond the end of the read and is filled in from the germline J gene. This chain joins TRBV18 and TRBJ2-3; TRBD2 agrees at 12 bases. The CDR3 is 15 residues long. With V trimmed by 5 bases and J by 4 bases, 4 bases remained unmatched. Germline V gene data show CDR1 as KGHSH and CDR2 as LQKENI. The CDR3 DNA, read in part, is TGTGCCAGCTCAAAACTAGCGGGGGGCTCAGATACG. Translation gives CASSKLAGGSDT. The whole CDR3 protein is CASSKLAGGSDTQYF.

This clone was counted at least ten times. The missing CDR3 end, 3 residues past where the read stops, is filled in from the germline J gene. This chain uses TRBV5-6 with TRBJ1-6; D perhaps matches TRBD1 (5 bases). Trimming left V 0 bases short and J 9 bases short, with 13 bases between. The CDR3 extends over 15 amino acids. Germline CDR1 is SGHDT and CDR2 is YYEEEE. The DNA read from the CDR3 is TGTGCCAGCAGCTTGGGGGCTCAGGGAGGTTCACCC. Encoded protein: CASSLGAQGGSP. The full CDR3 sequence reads CASSLGAQGGSPLHF.

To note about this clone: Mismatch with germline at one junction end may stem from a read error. The sequenced part of the CDR3 DNA is TGCGCCAGCAGCTTGACAGGGAGGTACCAAGGGACC. This codes for CASSLTGRYQGT. The CDR3 in its entirety is CASSLTGRYQGTQYF. The V call is TRBV5-1, the J call TRBJ2-5; D could derive from TRBD1 or TRBD2 (6 bases each). The missing CDR3 end, 3 residues past where the read stops, is filled in from the germline J gene. The germline gives CDR1 SGHRS, CDR2 YFSETQ. The CDR3 extends over 15 amino acids. Full variable domain (outside the CDR3, taken from reference TRBV5-1 and TRBJ2-5): KAGVTQTPRYLIKTRGQQVTLSCSPISGHRSVSWYQQTPGQGLQFLFEYFSETQRNKGNFPGRFSGRQFSNSRSEMNVSTLELGDSALYLCASSLTGRYQGTQYFGPGTRLLVL.

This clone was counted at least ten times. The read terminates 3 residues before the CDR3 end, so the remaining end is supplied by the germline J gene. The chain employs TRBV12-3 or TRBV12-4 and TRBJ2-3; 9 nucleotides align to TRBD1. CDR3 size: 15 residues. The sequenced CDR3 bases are TGTGCCAGCAGAGATAGTTTGACAGGGGGAAAGACG. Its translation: CASRDSLTGGKT. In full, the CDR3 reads CASRDSLTGGKTQYF.

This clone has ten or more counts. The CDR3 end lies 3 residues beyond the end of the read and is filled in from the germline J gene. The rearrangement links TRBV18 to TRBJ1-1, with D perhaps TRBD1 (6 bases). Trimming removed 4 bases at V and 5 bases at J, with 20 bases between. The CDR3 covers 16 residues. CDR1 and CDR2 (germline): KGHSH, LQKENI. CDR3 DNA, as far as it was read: TGTGCCAGCTCACAGGGTACAGGGCTTGTAGGGACTGAA. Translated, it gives CASSQGTGLVGTE. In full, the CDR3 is CASSQGTGLVGTEAFF.

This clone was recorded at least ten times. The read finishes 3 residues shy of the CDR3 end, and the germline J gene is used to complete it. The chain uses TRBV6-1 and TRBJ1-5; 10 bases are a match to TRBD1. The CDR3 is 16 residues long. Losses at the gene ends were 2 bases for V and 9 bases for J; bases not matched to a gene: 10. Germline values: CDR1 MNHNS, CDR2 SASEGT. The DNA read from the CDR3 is TGTGCCAGCAGTGAACGTGGACAGGGGGGTATGTGGCCC. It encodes CASSERGQGGMWP. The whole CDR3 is CASSERGQGGMWPQHF.

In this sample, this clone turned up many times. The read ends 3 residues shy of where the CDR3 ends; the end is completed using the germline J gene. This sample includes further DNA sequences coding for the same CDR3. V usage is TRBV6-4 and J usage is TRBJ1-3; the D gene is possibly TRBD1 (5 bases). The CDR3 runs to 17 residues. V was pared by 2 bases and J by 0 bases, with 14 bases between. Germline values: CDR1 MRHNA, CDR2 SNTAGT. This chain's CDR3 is CASSDRGIILSGNTIYF. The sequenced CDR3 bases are TGTGCCAGCAGTGACAGGGGAATAATCCTCTCTGGAAACACC.

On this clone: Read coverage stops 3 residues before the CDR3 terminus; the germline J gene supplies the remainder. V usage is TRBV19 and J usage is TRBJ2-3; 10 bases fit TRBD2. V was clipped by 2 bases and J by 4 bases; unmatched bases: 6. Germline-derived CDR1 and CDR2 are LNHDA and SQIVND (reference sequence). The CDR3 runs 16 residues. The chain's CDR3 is CASSIFGLAGADTQYF. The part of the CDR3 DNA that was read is TGTGCCAGTAGTATATTCGGGCTAGCGGGAGCAGATACG. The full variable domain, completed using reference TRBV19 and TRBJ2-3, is DGGITQSPKYLFRKEGQNVTLSCEQNLNHDAMYWYRQDPGQGLRLIYYSQIVNDFQKGDIAEGYSVSREKKESFPLTVTSAQKNPTAFYLCASSIFGLAGADTQYFGPGTRLTVL.

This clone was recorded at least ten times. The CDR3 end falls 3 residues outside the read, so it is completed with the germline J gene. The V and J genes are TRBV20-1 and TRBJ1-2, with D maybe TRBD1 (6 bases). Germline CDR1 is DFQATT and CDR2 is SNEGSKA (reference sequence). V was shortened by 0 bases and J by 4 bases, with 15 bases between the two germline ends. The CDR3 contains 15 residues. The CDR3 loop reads CSAREPLQGPYGYTF. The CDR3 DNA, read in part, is TGCAGTGCTAGAGAGCCCCTACAGGGTCCCTATGGC.

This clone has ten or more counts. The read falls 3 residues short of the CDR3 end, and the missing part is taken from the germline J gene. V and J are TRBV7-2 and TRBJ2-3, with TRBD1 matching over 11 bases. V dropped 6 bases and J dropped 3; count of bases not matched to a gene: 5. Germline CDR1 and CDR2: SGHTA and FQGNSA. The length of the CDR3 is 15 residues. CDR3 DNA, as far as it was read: TGTGCCAGCAGTTGGGGACAGGGGGGGACAGATACG. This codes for CASSWGQGGTDT. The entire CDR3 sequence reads CASSWGQGGTDTQYF.

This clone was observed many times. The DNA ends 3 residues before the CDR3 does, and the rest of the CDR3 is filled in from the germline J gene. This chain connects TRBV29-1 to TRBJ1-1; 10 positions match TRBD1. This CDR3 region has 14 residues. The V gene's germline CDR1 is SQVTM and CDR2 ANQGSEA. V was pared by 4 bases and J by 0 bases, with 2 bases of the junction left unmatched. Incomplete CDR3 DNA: TGCAGCGTTGGGGGACAGGGGATGAACACTGAA. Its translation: CSVGGQGMNTE. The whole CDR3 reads CSVGGQGMNTEAFF.

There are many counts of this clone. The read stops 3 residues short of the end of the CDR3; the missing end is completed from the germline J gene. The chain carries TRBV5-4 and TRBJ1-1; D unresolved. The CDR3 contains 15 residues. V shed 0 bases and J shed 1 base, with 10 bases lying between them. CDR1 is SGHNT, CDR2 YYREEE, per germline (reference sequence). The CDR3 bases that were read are TGTGCCAGCAGCTTGGCAGATACCAAGAACACTGAA. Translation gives CASSLADTKNTE. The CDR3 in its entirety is CASSLADTKNTEAFF.

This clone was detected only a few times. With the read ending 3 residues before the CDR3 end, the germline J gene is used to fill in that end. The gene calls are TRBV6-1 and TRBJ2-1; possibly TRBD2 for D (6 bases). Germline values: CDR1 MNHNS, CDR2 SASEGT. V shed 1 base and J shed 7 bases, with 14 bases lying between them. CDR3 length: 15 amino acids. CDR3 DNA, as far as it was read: TGTGCCAGCAGTGAAGACGACGGTGGGGGGAATGAG. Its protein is CASSEDDGGGNE. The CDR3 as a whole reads CASSEDDGGGNEQFF.

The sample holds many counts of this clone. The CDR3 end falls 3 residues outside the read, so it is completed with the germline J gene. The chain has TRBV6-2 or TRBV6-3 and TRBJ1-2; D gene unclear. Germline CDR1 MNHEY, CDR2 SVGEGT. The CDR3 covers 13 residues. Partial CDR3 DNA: TGTGCCAGCAGTTACGAAGGGTTTGGAGGC. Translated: CASSYEGFGG. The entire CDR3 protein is CASSYEGFGGYTF.